This T cell receptor beta chain stems from a study of shared clonotypes between healthy human individuals. This CDR3 has 16 residues. The germline CDR1 and CDR2 sequences are WNHNN and SYGVQD (reference sequence). Deletions cut 5 bases from V and 7 bases from J, with 21 bases between. The repertoire was sequenced with immunoSEQ multiplex PCR; TCRdb's copy has only in-frame clones and lacks some. The sample contains about 1.5 million clones, 95% to 99% of which appear only once. The specimen was naive CD4+ T cells sorted from blood. Regarding subset: CD45RA+ positively selected. This chain joins TRBV10-1 and TRBJ2-1, with D possibly matching TRBD2 (6 bases). The clonotype comes from a man aged 30 to 39 in good health. The CDR3 nucleotides read TGCGCCAGCAGTACGGGCCTTAGACTAGTGGTTAATGAGCAGTTCTTC. Its translation is CASSTGLRLVVNEQFF.